This entry lists 9 T cell receptor beta chains sequenced from one sample in a study of T cell responses to AZD1222 COVID-19 vaccine. TCRdb keeps only in-frame clones here, not all; method: immunoSEQ multiplex PCR. The sample includes some 190,000 clones, 80% to 90% of them seen just once. Specimen: peripheral blood, collected on day 0 of AZD1222 vaccination. The receptors were sampled from an adult in good health.

The gene calls are TRBV9 and TRBJ2-3, with D possibly matching TRBD2 (6 bases). This CDR3 is 13 amino acids long. Between the trimmed V and J ends, which lost 3 bases and 7 bases, there was a span of 12 bases. CDR1 SGDLS and CDR2 YYNGEE come from the germline V gene. For the CDR3, the DNA is TGTGCCAGCAGCGCGACCGGGACTTATACGCAGTATTTT. Translating it yields CASSATGTYTQYF.

The chain recombines TRBV7-8 with TRBJ1-5; no definite D call. Trimming pared 1 base from V and 7 bases from J, leaving 8 bases between. Germline loops: CDR1 SGHVS, CDR2 FQNEAQ. This CDR3 is 13 amino acids long. The chain's CDR3 is CASSLDRVQPQHF. Written as DNA, the CDR3 is TGTGCCAGCAGCTTAGATAGGGTACAGCCCCAGCATTTT.

This sequence joins TRBV4-3 and TRBJ2-7, with a possible D match to TRBD1 (5 bases). CDR3 size: 15 residues. Germline V gives CDR1 LGHNA, CDR2 YSLEER. V gave up 0 bases and J gave up 4 bases, with 13 bases separating them. The CDR3 protein is CASSQDRGTMYEQYF. Here the CDR3 DNA reads TGCGCCAGCAGCCAAGATAGGGGCACAATGTACGAGCAGTACTTC.

DNA for the CDR3: TGTGCCAGCAGCTCAGGACAGGGAAGAACGTCCTACAATGAGCAGTTCTTC. This codes for CASSSGQGRTSYNEQFF. The chain carries TRBV7-3 and TRBJ2-1; 8 nucleotides align to TRBD1. V was clipped by 4 bases and J by 1 base; unmatched bases: 9. Germline CDR1 is SGHTA and CDR2 is FQGTGA. This CDR3 has 17 amino acids.

The chain uses TRBV13 and TRBJ2-7; possibly TRBD2 for D (6 bases). CDR1 PRHDT and CDR2 FYEKMQ come from the germline V gene (reference sequence). The CDR3 is made up of 17 amino acids. The V end was cut by 4 bases, the J end by 1 base, with 20 bases between. The CDR3 DNA sequence: TGTGCCAGCAGCTCCTACTCCCTCCCGGGGGAATCCTACGAGCAGTACTTC. Its translation is CASSSYSLPGESYEQYF.

The chain uses TRBV14 and TRBJ2-1, with D unresolved. CDR1 is SGHDN and CDR2 is FVKESK in the germline V gene. V lost 3 bases to trimming and J lost 0 bases, with 18 bases between them. The CDR3 consists of 18 residues. CDR3 nucleotide sequence: TGTGCCAGCAGCCACCCGGCGTTTGCGGCCAGCTCCTACAATGAGCAGTTCTTC. Amino acid sequence: CASSHPAFAASSYNEQFF.

The V gene is TRBV18, the J gene TRBJ2-2; 9 nucleotides agree with TRBD1. The trim removed 2 bases at V and 5 bases at J, leaving 9 bases unmatched. Per germline, CDR1 KGHSH and CDR2 LQKENI. The CDR3 has 17 residues. This CDR3 is CASSPFPGTGNTGELFF. CDR3 DNA: TGTGCCAGCTCACCATTCCCCGGGACAGGGAATACCGGGGAGCTGTTTTTT.

The chain employs TRBV5-1 and TRBJ2-3, with D uncertain. The length of the CDR3 is 14 residues. Germline V gene lookup returns CDR1 SGHRS and CDR2 YFSETQ. Between the trimmed V and J ends, which lost 5 bases and 2 bases, there was a span of 12 bases. In DNA form, the CDR3 reads TGCGCCAGCAGGACCGGGTCAGTCACAGATACGCAGTATTTT. Amino acid sequence: CASRTGSVTDTQYF.

The chain joins TRBV27 to TRBJ2-1; 7 positions agree with TRBD1. The ends lost 7 bases at V and 2 bases at J; junction bases unmatched: 11. The CDR3 spans 16 residues. The germline gives CDR1 MNHEY, CDR2 SMNVEV (reference sequence). The CDR3 sequence is CASTKERQGAYNEQFF. CDR3 DNA: TGTGCCAGCACTAAGGAGCGACAGGGAGCCTACAATGAGCAGTTCTTC.